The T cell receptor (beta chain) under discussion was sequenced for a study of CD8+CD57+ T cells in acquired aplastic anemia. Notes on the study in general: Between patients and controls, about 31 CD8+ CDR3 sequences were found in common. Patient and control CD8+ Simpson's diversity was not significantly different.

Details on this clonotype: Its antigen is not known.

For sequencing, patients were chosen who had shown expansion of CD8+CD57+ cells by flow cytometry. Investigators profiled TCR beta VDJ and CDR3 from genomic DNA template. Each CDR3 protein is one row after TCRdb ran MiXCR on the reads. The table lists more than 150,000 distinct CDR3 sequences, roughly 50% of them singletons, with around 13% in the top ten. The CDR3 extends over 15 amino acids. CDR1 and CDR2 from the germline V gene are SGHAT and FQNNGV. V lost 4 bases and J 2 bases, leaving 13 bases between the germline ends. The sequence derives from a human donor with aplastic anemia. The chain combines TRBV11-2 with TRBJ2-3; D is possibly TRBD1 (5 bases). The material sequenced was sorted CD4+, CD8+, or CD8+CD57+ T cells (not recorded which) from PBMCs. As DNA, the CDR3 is TGTGCCAGCAGCTCCGTAGGGGTCCCCACAGATACGCAGTATTTT. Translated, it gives CASSSVGVPTDTQYF.